Sequencing of this TCR beta chain was carried out in a study of blood T cells in healthy people across ages. This clonotype was counted between two and nine times. Those donating, healthy Caucasian individuals from Russia, were aged about 6 to 95. Drawing of peripheral blood yielded roughly 10 milliliters from each donor. This CDR3 is 18 amino acids long. Germline-derived CDR1 and CDR2 are MNHNS and SASEGT. J was trimmed by 0 bases and V by 5 bases; bases with no gene match: 6. It was with a sample-barcoded 5' primer and a J-beta primer mix that a second PCR of roughly 6 to 12 cycles was run. TCRdb itself ran the 5' RACE reads through MiXCR, one entry per CDR3 protein. The table shows about 640,000 distinct CDR3 sequences, with 58% occurring only once.

The rearrangement uses TRBV6-1 and TRBJ2-6, with TRBD1 matching over 11 bases. Sequenced: blood. This TCR came from a man between 60 and 70 years old in good health. CDR3 nucleotide sequence: TGTGCCAGCAGTCGGACAGGGGGCCTTAACTCTGGGGCCAACGTCCTGACTTTC. Encoded protein: CASSRTGGLNSGANVLTF.